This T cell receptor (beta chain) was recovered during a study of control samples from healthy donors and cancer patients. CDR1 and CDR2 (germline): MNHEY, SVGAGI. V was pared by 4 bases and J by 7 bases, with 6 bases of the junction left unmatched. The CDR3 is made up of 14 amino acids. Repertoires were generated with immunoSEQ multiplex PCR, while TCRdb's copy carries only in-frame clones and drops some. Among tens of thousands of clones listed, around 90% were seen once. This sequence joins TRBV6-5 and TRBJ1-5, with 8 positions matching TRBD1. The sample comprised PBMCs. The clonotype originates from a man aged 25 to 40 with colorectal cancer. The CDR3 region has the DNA TGTGCCAGCAGTTCCCGACAGGGGAGACAGCCCCAGCATTTT. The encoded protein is CASSSRQGRQPQHF.